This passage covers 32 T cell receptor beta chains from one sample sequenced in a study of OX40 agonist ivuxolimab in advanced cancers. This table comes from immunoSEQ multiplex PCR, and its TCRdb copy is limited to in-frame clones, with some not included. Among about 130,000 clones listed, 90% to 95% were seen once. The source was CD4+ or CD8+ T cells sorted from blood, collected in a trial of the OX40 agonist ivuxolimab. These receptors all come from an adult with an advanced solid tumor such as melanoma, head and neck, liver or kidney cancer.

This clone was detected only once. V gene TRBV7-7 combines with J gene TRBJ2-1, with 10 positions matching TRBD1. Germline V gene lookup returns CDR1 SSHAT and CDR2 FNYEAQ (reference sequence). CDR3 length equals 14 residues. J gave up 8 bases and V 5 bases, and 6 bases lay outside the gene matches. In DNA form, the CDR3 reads TGTGCCAGCAGCCTTGCGGGACAGGGGTATGAGCAGTTCTTC. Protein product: CASSLAGQGYEQFF.

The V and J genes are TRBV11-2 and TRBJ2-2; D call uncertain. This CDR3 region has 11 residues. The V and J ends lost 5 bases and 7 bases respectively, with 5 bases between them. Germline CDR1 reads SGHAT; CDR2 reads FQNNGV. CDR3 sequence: CASSGVGELFF. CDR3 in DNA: TGTGCCAGCAGCGGAGTCGGGGAGCTGTTTTTT. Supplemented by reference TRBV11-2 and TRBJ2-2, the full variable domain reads EAGVAQSPRYKIIEKRQSVAFWCNPISGHATLYWYQQILGQGPKLLIQFQNNGVVDDSQLPKDRFSAERLKGVDSTLKIQPAKLEDSAVYLCASSGVGELFFGEGSRLTVL.

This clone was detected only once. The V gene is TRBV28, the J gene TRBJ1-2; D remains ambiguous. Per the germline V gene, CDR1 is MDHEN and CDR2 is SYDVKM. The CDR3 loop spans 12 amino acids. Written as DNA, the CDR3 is TGTGGGGTCGGCCGGGCTAACTATGGCTACACCTTC. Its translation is CGVGRANYGYTF.

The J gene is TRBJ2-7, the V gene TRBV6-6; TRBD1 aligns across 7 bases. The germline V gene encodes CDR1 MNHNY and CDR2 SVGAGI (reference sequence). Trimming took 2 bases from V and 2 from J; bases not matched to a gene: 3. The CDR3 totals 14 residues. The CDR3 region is CASSYRGGTYEQYF. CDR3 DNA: TGTGCCAGCAGTTACAGAGGGGGCACCTACGAGCAGTACTTC.

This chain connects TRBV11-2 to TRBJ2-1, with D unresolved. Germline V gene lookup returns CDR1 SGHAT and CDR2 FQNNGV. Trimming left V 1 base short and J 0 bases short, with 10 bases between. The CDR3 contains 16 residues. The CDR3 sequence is CASSLGQASSYNEQFF. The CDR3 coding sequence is TGTGCCAGCAGCTTAGGGCAGGCTAGCTCCTACAATGAGCAGTTCTTC.

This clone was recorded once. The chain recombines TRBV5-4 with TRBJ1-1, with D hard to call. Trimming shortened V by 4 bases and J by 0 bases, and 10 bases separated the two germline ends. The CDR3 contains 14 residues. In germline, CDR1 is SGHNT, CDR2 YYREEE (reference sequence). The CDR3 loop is CASSVKGVNTEAFF. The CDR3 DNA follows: TGTGCCAGCAGCGTAAAGGGTGTGAACACTGAAGCTTTCTTT.

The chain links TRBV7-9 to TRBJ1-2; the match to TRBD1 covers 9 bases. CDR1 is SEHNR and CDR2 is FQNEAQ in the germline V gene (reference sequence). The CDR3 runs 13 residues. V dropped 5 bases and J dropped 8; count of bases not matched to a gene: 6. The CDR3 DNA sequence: TGTGCCAGCAGCGTCCGACAGGGGGGAGGCTACACCTTC. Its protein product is CASSVRQGGGYTF.

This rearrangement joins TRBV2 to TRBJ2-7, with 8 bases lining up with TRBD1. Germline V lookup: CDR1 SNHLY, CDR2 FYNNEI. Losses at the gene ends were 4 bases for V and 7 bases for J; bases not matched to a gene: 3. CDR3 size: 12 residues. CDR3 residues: CASSGTGREQYF. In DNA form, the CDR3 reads TGTGCCAGCAGTGGGACAGGGCGGGAGCAGTACTTC.

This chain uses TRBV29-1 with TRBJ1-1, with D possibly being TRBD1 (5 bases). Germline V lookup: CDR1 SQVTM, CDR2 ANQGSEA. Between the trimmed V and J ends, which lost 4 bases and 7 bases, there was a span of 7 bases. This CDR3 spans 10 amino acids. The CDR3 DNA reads TGCAGCGTTGCAACAGGTGAAGCTTTCTTT. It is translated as CSVATGEAFF.

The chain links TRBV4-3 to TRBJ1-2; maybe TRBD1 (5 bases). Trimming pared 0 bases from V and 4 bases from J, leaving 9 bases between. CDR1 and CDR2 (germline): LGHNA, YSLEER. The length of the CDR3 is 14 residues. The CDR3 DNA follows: TGCGCCAGCAGCCAAGAGAGGGGACCCTATGGCTACACCTTC. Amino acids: CASSQERGPYGYTF.

The chain's CDR3 is CSARPTYEQYF. CDR3 DNA sequence: TGCAGTGCTAGACCCACCTACGAGCAGTACTTC. The chain recombines TRBV20-1 with TRBJ2-7; no firm D call. Germline CDR1 and CDR2: DFQATT and SNEGSKA (reference sequence). The ends were cut back, 2 bases at V and 2 bases at J, with 4 bases in the middle. The CDR3 extends over 11 amino acids.

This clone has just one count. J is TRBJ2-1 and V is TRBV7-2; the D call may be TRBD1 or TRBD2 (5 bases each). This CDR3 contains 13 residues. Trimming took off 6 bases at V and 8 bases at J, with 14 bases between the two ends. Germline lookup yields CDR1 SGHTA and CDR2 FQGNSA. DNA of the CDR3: TGTGCCAGCAGGACATTGGGGGTTGATGAGCAGTTCTTC. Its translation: CASRTLGVDEQFF.

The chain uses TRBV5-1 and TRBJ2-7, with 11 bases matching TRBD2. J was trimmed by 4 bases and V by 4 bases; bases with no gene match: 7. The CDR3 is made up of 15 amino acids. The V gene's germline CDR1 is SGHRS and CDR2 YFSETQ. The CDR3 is CASSPPASGRYEQYF. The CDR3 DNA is TGCGCCAGCAGCCCCCCAGCTAGCGGGAGGTACGAGCAGTACTTC. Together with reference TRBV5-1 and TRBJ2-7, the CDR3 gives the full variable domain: KAGVTQTPRYLIKTRGQQVTLSCSPISGHRSVSWYQQTPGQGLQFLFEYFSETQRNKGNFPGRFSGRQFSNSRSEMNVSTLELGDSALYLCASSPPASGRYEQYFGPGTRLTVT.

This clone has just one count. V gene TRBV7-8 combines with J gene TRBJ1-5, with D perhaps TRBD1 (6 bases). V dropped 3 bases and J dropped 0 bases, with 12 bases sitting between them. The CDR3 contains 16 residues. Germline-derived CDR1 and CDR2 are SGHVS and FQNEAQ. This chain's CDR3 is CASSFRRTDSNQPQHF. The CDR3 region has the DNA TGTGCCAGCAGCTTCAGGCGGACAGATAGCAATCAGCCCCAGCATTTT.

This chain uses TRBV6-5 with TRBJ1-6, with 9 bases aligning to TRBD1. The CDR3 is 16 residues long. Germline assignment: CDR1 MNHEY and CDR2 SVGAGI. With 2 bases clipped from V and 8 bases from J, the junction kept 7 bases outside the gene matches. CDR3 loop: CASSYLGDRADSPLHF. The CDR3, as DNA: TGTGCCAGCAGTTACCTGGGGGACAGGGCCGATTCACCCCTCCACTTT.

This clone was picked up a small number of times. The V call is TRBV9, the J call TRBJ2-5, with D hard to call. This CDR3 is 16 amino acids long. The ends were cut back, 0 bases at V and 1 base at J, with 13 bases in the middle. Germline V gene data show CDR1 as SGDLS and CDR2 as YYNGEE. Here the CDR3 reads CASSVGGWAVQETQYF. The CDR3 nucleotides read TGTGCCAGCAGCGTAGGGGGTTGGGCAGTCCAAGAGACCCAGTACTTC.

In DNA form, the CDR3 reads TGTGCCAGCAGCTTACAGAGAGCGGGAGGACAGGAGCAGTACTTC. Amino acid sequence: CASSLQRAGGQEQYF. The J gene is TRBJ2-7, the V gene TRBV11-2, with TRBD2 matching 9 bases. The CDR3 loop spans 15 amino acids. The germline CDR1 and CDR2 sequences are SGHAT and FQNNGV. Unmatched junction bases numbered 9, after V lost 2 bases and J lost 7 bases.

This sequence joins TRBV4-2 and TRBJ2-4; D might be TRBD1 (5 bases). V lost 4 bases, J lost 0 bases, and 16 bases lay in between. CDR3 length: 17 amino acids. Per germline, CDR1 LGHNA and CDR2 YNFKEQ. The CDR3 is CASSPTPGHLAKNIQYF. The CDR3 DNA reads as TGTGCCAGCAGCCCCACCCCAGGGCATCTAGCCAAAAACATTCAGTACTTC.

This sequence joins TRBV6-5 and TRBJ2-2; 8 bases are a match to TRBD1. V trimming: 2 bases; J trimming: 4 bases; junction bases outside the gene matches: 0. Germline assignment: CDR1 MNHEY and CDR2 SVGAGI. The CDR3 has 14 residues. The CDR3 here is CASSYDRGTGELFF. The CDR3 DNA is TGTGCCAGCAGTTACGACAGGGGCACCGGGGAGCTGTTTTTT.

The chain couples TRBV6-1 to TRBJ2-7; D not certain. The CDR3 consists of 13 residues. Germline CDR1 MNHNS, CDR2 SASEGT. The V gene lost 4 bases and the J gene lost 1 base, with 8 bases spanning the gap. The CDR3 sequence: CASSGVGSYEQYF. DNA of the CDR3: TGTGCCAGCAGTGGAGTCGGATCCTACGAGCAGTACTTC.

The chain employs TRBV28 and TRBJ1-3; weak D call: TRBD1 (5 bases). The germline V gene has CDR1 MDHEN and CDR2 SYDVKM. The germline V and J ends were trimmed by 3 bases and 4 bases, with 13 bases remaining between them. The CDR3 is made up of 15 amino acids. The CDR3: CASSFLGAGGNTIYF. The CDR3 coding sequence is TGTGCCAGCAGTTTCCTTGGGGCTGGCGGAAACACCATATATTTT.

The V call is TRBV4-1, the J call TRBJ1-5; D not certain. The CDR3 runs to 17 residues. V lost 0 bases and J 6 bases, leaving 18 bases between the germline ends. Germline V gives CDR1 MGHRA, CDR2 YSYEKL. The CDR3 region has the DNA TGCGCCAGCAGCCAAGAAAGTGGCTCATGGTTACGTCAGCCCCAGCATTTT. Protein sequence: CASSQESGSWLRQPQHF.

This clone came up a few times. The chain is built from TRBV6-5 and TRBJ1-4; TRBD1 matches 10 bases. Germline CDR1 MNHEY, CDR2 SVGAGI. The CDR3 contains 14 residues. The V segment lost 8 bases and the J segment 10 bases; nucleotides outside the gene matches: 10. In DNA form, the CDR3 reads TGTGCCAGCCGACAGGGGGCGCTTGGAGGAAAACTGTTTTTT. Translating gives CASRQGALGGKLFF.

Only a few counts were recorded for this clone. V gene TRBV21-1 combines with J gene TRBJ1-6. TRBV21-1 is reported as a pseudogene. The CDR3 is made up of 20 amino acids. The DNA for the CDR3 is TGTGCCAGCAGCGTCGACTCTCCGGGACCGACTACCTTGTTTAATTCACCCCTCCACTTT. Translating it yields CASSVDSPGPTTLFNSPLHF.

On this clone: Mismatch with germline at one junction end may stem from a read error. The CDR3 nucleotides are TGTGCCAGCAGCCTAGCGGCTTCCTACGAGCAGTACTTC. Translated: CASSLAASYEQYF. V gene TRBV7-8 combines with J gene TRBJ2-7; 7 positions agree with TRBD2. The CDR3 is made up of 13 amino acids. CDR1 and CDR2 from the germline V gene are SGHVS and FQNEAQ.

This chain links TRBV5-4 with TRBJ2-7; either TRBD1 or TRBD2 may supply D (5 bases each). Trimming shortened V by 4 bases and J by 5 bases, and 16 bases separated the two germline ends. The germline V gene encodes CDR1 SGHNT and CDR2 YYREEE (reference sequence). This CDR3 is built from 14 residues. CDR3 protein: CASSPTGPFDEQYF. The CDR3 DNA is TGTGCCAGCAGCCCGACGGGGCCCTTCGACGAGCAGTACTTC.

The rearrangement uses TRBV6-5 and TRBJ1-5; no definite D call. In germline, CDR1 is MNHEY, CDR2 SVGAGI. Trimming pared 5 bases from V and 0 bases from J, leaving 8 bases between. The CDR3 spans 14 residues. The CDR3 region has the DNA TGTGCCAGCAGTCTTTATGATAGCAATCAGCCCCAGCATTTT. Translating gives CASSLYDSNQPQHF.

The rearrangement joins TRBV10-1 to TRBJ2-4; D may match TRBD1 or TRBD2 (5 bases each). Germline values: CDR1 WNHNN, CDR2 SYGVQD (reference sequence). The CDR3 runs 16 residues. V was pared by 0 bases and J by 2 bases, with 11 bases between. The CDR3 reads CASSESPGTTKNIQYF. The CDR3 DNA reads TGCGCCAGCAGTGAGTCCCCAGGGACCACCAAAAACATTCAGTACTTC.

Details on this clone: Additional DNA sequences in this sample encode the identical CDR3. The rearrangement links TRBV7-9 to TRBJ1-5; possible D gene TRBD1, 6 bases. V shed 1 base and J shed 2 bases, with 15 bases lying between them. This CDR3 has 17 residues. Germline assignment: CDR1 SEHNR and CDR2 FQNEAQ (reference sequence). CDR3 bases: TGTGCCAGCAGCTTAGGGGGGCCACCGAGGGGCAATCAGCCCCAGCATTTT. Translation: CASSLGGPPRGNQPQHF.

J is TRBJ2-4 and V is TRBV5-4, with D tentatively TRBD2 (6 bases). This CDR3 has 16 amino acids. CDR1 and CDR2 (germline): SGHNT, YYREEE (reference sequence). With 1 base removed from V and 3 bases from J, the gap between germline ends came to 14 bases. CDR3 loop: CASSLRRGDSKNIQYF. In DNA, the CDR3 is TGTGCCAGCAGCTTGAGGAGGGGTGACAGCAAAAACATTCAGTACTTC.

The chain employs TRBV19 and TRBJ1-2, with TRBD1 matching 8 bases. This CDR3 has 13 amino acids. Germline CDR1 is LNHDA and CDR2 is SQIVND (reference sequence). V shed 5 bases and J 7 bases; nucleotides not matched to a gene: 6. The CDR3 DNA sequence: TGTGCCAGTAGTCAACAGGGGGTAGGTGGCTACACCTTC. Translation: CASSQQGVGGYTF.

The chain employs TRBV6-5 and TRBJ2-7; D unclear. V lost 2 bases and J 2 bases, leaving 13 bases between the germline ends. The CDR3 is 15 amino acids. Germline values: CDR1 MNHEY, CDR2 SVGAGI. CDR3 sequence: CASSYHPYRTYEQYF. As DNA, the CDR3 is TGTGCCAGCAGTTACCACCCGTACAGAACCTACGAGCAGTACTTC.